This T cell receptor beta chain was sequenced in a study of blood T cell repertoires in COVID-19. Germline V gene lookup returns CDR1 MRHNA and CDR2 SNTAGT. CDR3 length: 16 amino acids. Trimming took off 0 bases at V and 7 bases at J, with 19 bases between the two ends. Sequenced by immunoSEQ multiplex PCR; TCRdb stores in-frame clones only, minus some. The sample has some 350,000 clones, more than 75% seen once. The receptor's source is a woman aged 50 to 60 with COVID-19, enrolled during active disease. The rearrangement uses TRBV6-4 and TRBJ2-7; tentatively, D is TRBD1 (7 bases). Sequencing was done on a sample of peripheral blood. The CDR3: CASSDSIMAGGCEQYF. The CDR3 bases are TGTGCCAGCAGTGACTCGATCATGGCAGGGGGGTGTGAGCAGTACTTC.